These 22 T cell receptor beta chains came from one sample sequenced in a study of shared clonotypes between healthy human individuals. Assay used: immunoSEQ multiplex PCR; TCRdb lists only in-frame clones, some missing. The sample lists 1.4 million or so clones; approximately 98.5% were seen once. The specimen was naive CD4+ T cells sorted from blood. Subset described: CD45RA+ positively selected. These receptors were collected from a man younger than 45 in good health.

This clone was detected only a few times. The genes are TRBV7-6 and TRBJ1-3, with unresolved D. Germline V gives CDR1 SGHVS, CDR2 FNYEAQ. V was cut by 1 base and J by 9 bases, with 7 bases left in between. CDR3 length: 12 amino acids. The CDR3 DNA follows: TGTGCCAGCAGCTTAGATAGGGTCACCATATATTTT. Translated, it gives CASSLDRVTIYF.

This chain links TRBV29-1 with TRBJ1-2, with TRBD1 as a possible D gene (6 bases). V was cut by 4 bases and J by 0 bases, with 18 bases left in between. Germline assignment: CDR1 SQVTM and CDR2 ANQGSEA. The CDR3 consists of 16 residues. The CDR3 is CSVGSGDGGPNYGYTF. The CDR3 nucleotides read TGCAGCGTTGGAAGCGGGGACGGGGGGCCTAACTATGGCTACACCTTC.

In the case of this clone: Other DNA sequences of this sample code for an identical CDR3. The chain uses TRBV5-1 and TRBJ2-3, with 8 bases identical to TRBD2. CDR1 and CDR2 (germline): SGHRS, YFSETQ. Trimming cost V 2 bases and J 2 bases; bases outside gene matches: 4. This CDR3 is 15 amino acids long. The CDR3 spells CASSLPREDTDTQYF. In nucleotides, the CDR3 is TGCGCCAGCAGCTTACCGCGGGAGGACACAGATACGCAGTATTTT.

The V call is TRBV18, the J call TRBJ1-5; D is undetermined. This CDR3 has 14 residues. Per the germline V gene, CDR1 is KGHSH and CDR2 is LQKENI. V lost 0 bases and J lost 4, with 7 bases in between. The CDR3 loop is CASSPPDGNQPQHF. The DNA for the CDR3 is TGTGCCAGCTCACCACCGGACGGAAATCAGCCCCAGCATTTT.

This clone appeared a single time. V and J are TRBV6-1 and TRBJ2-2, with 7 bases matching TRBD2. Germline-derived CDR1 and CDR2 are MNHNS and SASEGT. V gave up 6 bases and J gave up 1 base; unmatched junction bases: 5. The length of the CDR3 is 15 residues. CDR3 bases: TGTGCCAGCAGGAAAGCGGGATGGAACACCGGGGAGCTGTTTTTT. This encodes CASRKAGWNTGELFF.

The gene calls are TRBV21-1 and TRBJ2-3; the table's D call, TRBD2, was not checked against the DNA. TRBV21-1 is a known pseudogene. The CDR3 extends over 19 amino acids. CDR3 region: CASSNLLSSVREITDTQYF. The CDR3 DNA reads as TGTGCCAGCAGCAACTTACTAAGTTCCGTGCGGGAGATTACAGATACGCAGTATTTT.

The rearrangement uses TRBV2 and TRBJ2-7; D perhaps matches TRBD2 (6 bases). CDR1 and CDR2 from the germline V gene are SNHLY and FYNNEI. Trimming cost V 0 bases and J 4 bases, with 16 bases left between them. This CDR3 contains 16 residues. The CDR3 DNA sequence: TGTGCCAGCAGTGAAGCTGAGAGGAGGGGATCTTACGAGCAGTACTTC. The encoded protein is CASSEAERRGSYEQYF.

The chain is built from TRBV5-1 and TRBJ2-7, with D perhaps TRBD1 (6 bases). The CDR3 sequence is 14 residues long. V lost 2 bases and J 4 bases, leaving 13 bases between the germline ends. Germline CDR1 and CDR2: SGHRS and YFSETQ. The CDR3 loop reads CASSLEGDMYEQYF. The CDR3 region has the DNA TGCGCCAGCAGCTTAGAGGGGGATATGTACGAGCAGTACTTC.

Remarks on this clone: The same CDR3 is also encoded by other DNA sequences in this sample. The chain is built from TRBV2 and TRBJ2-5; no definite D call. The germline V gene encodes CDR1 SNHLY and CDR2 FYNNEI. The CDR3 covers 10 residues. V was shortened by 9 bases and J by 5 bases, with 7 bases between the two germline ends. Here the CDR3 reads CASSRETQYF. CDR3 bases: TGTGCCAGTTCCCGGGAGACCCAGTACTTC.

J is TRBJ2-5 and V is TRBV7-6; 7 bases agree with TRBD1. CDR3 size: 15 residues. Germline V gene sequence: CDR1 SGHVS, CDR2 FNYEAQ. The J segment lost 5 bases and the V segment lost 5 bases, leaving 11 bases of the junction unmatched. The chain's CDR3 is CASSKRWDSHETQYF. In DNA, the CDR3 is TGTGCCAGCAGCAAAAGGTGGGACAGCCACGAGACCCAGTACTTC.

Worth noting for this clone: Other DNA sequences in the same sample also yield this CDR3. The V call is TRBV9, the J call TRBJ2-3; 12 bases match TRBD2. This CDR3 contains 16 residues. After removal of 2 bases from V and 3 bases from J, the junction contained 4 bases not matched to a gene. Per the germline V gene, CDR1 is SGDLS and CDR2 is YYNGEE. Written as DNA, the CDR3 is TGTGCCAGCAGCGTTGGGACTAGCGGGTATACAGATACGCAGTATTTT. It specifies CASSVGTSGYTDTQYF.

About this clone: Other DNA sequences of this sample code for an identical CDR3. The chain has TRBV29-1 and TRBJ2-6; D call uncertain. CDR1 and CDR2 (germline): SQVTM, ANQGSEA. This CDR3 comprises 12 residues. The V end was cut by 5 bases, the J end by 0 bases, with 2 bases between. For the CDR3, the DNA is TGCAGCGTTCACTCTGGGGCCAACGTCCTGACTTTC. This translates into CSVHSGANVLTF.

V is TRBV21-1 and J is TRBJ2-1; the table calls TRBD2, which could not be checked here. TRBV21-1 is a pseudogene segment. This CDR3 has 19 amino acids. The CDR3 loop is CASSKKGRFRREVRDEQFF. For the CDR3, the DNA is TGTGCCAGCAGCAAGAAAGGTCGGTTTCGGCGGGAGGTGCGGGATGAGCAGTTCTTC.

This chain joins TRBV18 and TRBJ1-1; 7 bases match TRBD1. Losses at the gene ends were 1 base for V and 4 bases for J; bases not matched to a gene: 9. The CDR3 is 16 residues long. The V gene's germline CDR1 is KGHSH and CDR2 LQKENI. The CDR3 bases are TGTGCCAGCTCACCACTGACAGGGAGGGGGTCCACTGAAGCTTTCTTT. This encodes CASSPLTGRGSTEAFF.

The CDR3, as DNA: TGTGCCAGCAGTCTCATAGCGGGAGTCAGAGAGACCCAGTACTTC. Amino acid sequence: CASSLIAGVRETQYF. The chain joins TRBV28 to TRBJ2-5, with 9 positions matching TRBD2. CDR3 size: 15 residues. Germline CDR1 MDHEN, CDR2 SYDVKM. V lost 5 bases and J lost 4; bases outside the gene matches: 8.

This chain uses TRBV7-9 with TRBJ2-7; D is tentatively TRBD1 or TRBD2 (5 bases each). This CDR3 is 15 amino acids long. V dropped 5 bases and J dropped 2 bases, with 16 bases sitting between them. Germline-derived CDR1 and CDR2 are SEHNR and FQNEAQ (reference sequence). The CDR3 DNA reads TGTGCCAGCAGCCCAGGTGGGACGACGGCCTACGAGCAGTACTTC. It yields the protein CASSPGGTTAYEQYF.

The chain links TRBV28 to TRBJ1-1, with a possible D match to TRBD1 (5 bases). The germline V gene encodes CDR1 MDHEN and CDR2 SYDVKM. The CDR3 length is 16 residues. Trimming took off 3 bases at V and 0 bases at J, with 14 bases between the two ends. The CDR3 is CASSFVRTGLNTEAFF. The DNA for the CDR3 is TGTGCCAGCAGTTTCGTTCGTACAGGCTTGAACACTGAAGCTTTCTTT. Based on the CDR3 plus reference TRBV28 and TRBJ1-1, the full variable domain is DVKVTQSSRYLVKRTGEKVFLECVQDMDHENMFWYRQDPGLGLRLIYFSYDVKMKEKGDIPEGYSVSREKKERFSLILESASTNQTSMYLCASSFVRTGLNTEAFFGQGTRLTVV.

The rearrangement uses TRBV7-9 and TRBJ1-5; 7 bases are a match to TRBD1. The junction had 10 bases not matched to a gene; V was cut back by 6 bases and J by 8 bases. This CDR3 has 14 residues. The germline V gene has CDR1 SEHNR and CDR2 FQNEAQ (reference sequence). CDR3 residues: CASRKTGPGEPQHF. CDR3 DNA sequence: TGTGCCAGCAGGAAGACAGGGCCCGGGGAGCCCCAGCATTTT.

As regards this clone: Mismatch with germline at one junction end may stem from a read error. This sequence joins TRBV7-2 and TRBJ2-7; D may be TRBD2 (6 bases). The CDR3 sequence is 16 residues long. Per germline, CDR1 SGHTA and CDR2 FQGNSA. The CDR3 DNA reads as TGTGCCAGCAGCGTAGCTTCCGGCACTAGCCCCTACGAGCAGTACTTC. This codes for CASSVASGTSPYEQYF. Full variable domain (outside the CDR3, taken from reference TRBV7-2 and TRBJ2-7): GAGVSQSPSNKVTEKGKDVELRCDPISGHTALYWYRQSLGQGLEFLIYFQGNSAPDKSGLPSDRFSAERTGGSVSTLTIQRTQQEDSAVYLCASSVASGTSPYEQYFGPGTRLTVT.

This chain links TRBV9 with TRBJ2-7; the D is unclear. Deletions cut 0 bases from V and 3 bases from J, with 10 bases between. CDR1 and CDR2 from the germline V gene are SGDLS and YYNGEE. The CDR3 length is 14 residues. The CDR3 here is CASSVDVRNYEQYF. As DNA, the CDR3 is TGTGCCAGCAGCGTAGATGTCCGGAACTACGAGCAGTACTTC. The variable domain in full, with the rest retrieved from reference TRBV9 and TRBJ2-7, is DSGVTQTPKHLITATGQRVTLRCSPRSGDLSVYWYQQSLDQGLQFLIQYYNGEERAKGNILERFSAQQFPDLHSELNLSSLELGDSALYFCASSVDVRNYEQYFGPGTRLTVT.

The chain employs TRBV7-2 and TRBJ2-3, with 16 bases aligning to TRBD2. The CDR3 runs 18 residues. CDR1 is SGHTA and CDR2 is FQGNSA in the germline V gene. V gave up 7 bases and J gave up 5 bases; unmatched junction bases: 12. The CDR3 spells CASTSPGLAGGLGDTQYF. The DNA for the CDR3 is TGTGCCAGCACCTCACCGGGACTAGCGGGAGGGCTGGGAGATACGCAGTATTTT.

V is TRBV9 and J is TRBJ1-1; D uncertain. Trimming stripped 0 bases from V and 3 bases from J, with 6 bases between. The CDR3 has 13 amino acids. The V gene's germline CDR1 is SGDLS and CDR2 YYNGEE. CDR3 sequence (DNA): TGTGCCAGCAGCGTAGAAAGAGACACTGAAGCTTTCTTT. This gives the protein CASSVERDTEAFF.